Listed here are 30 T cell receptor beta chains from one sample, sequenced in a study of T cells in women clearing cervical HPV infection. Sequencing used immunoSEQ multiplex PCR; TCRdb keeps in-frame clones, though not all of them. Recorded here are some 32,000 clones; the top ten clones represent 2.5% to 3.5%. Sequenced sample: blood buffy coat. The receptor source for this set is a woman aged 18 to 69 with a cervical HPV16 infection that either progressed to CIN3+ or cleared (not recorded which).

About this clone itself: The CDR3 is cut off 3 residues early in the read; its end comes from the germline J gene. The chain couples TRBV18 to TRBJ2-7, with TRBD1 matching over 10 bases. Unmatched junction bases numbered 2, after V lost 3 bases and J lost 3 bases. In germline, CDR1 is KGHSH, CDR2 LQKENI. The CDR3 extends over 14 amino acids. The CDR3 protein is CASSPRDRGYEQYF. The DNA read from the CDR3 is TGTGCCAGCTCACCCCGGGACAGGGGCTACGAG.

Worth noting for this clone: The read finishes 3 residues shy of the CDR3 end, and the germline J gene is used to complete it. The V gene is TRBV4-2, the J gene TRBJ2-7, with 7 bases matching TRBD2. Germline trimming cut 4 bases from V and 0 bases from J; bases unmatched to any gene: 3. This CDR3 contains 14 residues. CDR1 is LGHNA, CDR2 YNFKEQ, per germline. The sequenced CDR3 bases are TGTGCCAGCAGCCGTTCGGGGGGCTCCTACGAG. Protein sequence: CASSRSGGSYE. Given in full, the CDR3 is CASSRSGGSYEQYF.

About this clone: The CDR3 end is not reached by the read, which stops 3 residues before it; the germline J gene fills it in. This sequence joins TRBV18 and TRBJ1-2; D is undetermined. Germline CDR1 and CDR2: KGHSH and LQKENI. CDR3 length: 12 residues. V gave up 3 bases and J gave up 6 bases, with 8 bases separating them. CDR3 loop: CASSPAEDGYTF. The part of the CDR3 DNA that was read is TGTGCCAGCTCACCCGCCGAGGATGGC.

Details on this clone: The read is 3 residues too short to cover the CDR3 end, so that end is filled in from the germline J gene. V gene TRBV20-1 combines with J gene TRBJ2-3, with 11 nucleotides matching TRBD2. Per the germline V gene, CDR1 is DFQATT and CDR2 is SNEGSKA (reference sequence). The CDR3 sequence is 14 residues long. The sequenced CDR3 bases are TGCAGTGCTAGAGATTTTAGCGGGGGGGCCGCG. Translation: CSARDFSGGAA. The CDR3, in full, reads CSARDFSGGAAQYF.

Comment on this clone: With the read ending 3 residues before the CDR3 end, the germline J gene is used to fill in that end. The chain combines TRBV29-1 with TRBJ1-2, with 8 nucleotides matching TRBD1. Germline-derived CDR1 and CDR2 are SQVTM and ANQGSEA. V lost 4 bases and J lost 0; bases outside the gene matches: 13. The CDR3 has 17 amino acids. CDR3 amino acids: CSVARGLPTGANYGYTF. CDR3 DNA (partial): TGCAGCGTTGCCCGAGGGCTCCCGACAGGGGCTAACTATGGC.

In regard to this clone: The sequence runs out 3 residues before the end of the CDR3; the remainder is reconstructed from the germline J gene. The chain has TRBV20-1 and TRBJ1-1; 8 nucleotides match TRBD1. The junction had 2 bases not matched to a gene; V was cut back by 4 bases and J by 4 bases. The CDR3 contains 12 residues. The germline V gene encodes CDR1 DFQATT and CDR2 SNEGSKA (reference sequence). The CDR3 reads CSATGGGTEAFF. The sequenced part of the CDR3 DNA is TGCAGTGCTACAGGGGGCGGCACTGAA.

Of note for this clone: The read stops 3 residues short of the end of the CDR3; the missing end is completed from the germline J gene. The chain uses TRBV19 and TRBJ2-7, with 10 bases aligning to TRBD1. Trimming removed 4 bases from V and 6 bases from J; junction bases left unmatched: 9. Per the germline V gene, CDR1 is LNHDA and CDR2 is SQIVND (reference sequence). The CDR3 spans 15 residues. The CDR3 region is CASSRAGTGEGEQYF. The CDR3 DNA, read in part, is TGTGCCAGTAGTAGAGCCGGGACAGGGGAAGGCGAG.

With regard to this clone: The sequenced fragment ends 3 residues before the CDR3 boundary, so the rest is inferred from the germline J gene. The chain joins TRBV7-2 to TRBJ2-1; D remains ambiguous. The CDR3 loop spans 15 amino acids. The V end was cut by 3 bases, the J end by 5 bases, with 14 bases between. Germline CDR1 SGHTA, CDR2 FQGNSA. The part of the CDR3 DNA that was read is TGTGCCAGCAGCTTCCCGACAAGCAAACACAATGAG. Translation gives CASSFPTSKHNE. From start to end, the CDR3 is CASSFPTSKHNEQFF.

In the case of this clone: The read ends 3 residues early relative to the CDR3; the germline J gene fills the gap. This chain connects TRBV27 to TRBJ1-6, with 9 bases fitting TRBD1. This CDR3 has 16 amino acids. Trimming removed 6 bases from V and 4 bases from J; junction bases left unmatched: 7. Germline V gene sequence: CDR1 MNHEY, CDR2 SMNVEV (reference sequence). The CDR3 DNA, read in part, is TGTGCCAGCAGCGATTCCGACAGGGGGTATAATTCACCC. This sequence encodes CASSDSDRGYNSP. The complete CDR3 protein is CASSDSDRGYNSPLHF.

Note on this clone: The read stops 3 residues short of the end of the CDR3; the missing end is completed from the germline J gene. The chain carries TRBV7-6 and TRBJ2-2; TRBD2 matches at 10 bases. CDR3 length equals 18 residues. J was trimmed by 2 bases and V by 1 base; bases with no gene match: 7. CDR1 is SGHVS and CDR2 is FNYEAQ in the germline V gene. The CDR3 sequence is CASSLVVAGGTNTGELFF. CDR3 DNA (partial): TGTGCCAGCAGCTTAGTAGTAGCGGGGGGTACCAACACCGGGGAG.

About this clone: The sequenced fragment ends 3 residues before the CDR3 boundary, so the rest is inferred from the germline J gene. The gene calls are TRBV2 and TRBJ1-2, with 8 bases identical to TRBD1. The CDR3 is 14 amino acids. Per the germline V gene, CDR1 is SNHLY and CDR2 is FYNNEI. CDR3 bases read: TGTGCCAGCAGTGAGAACGGACAGGGAGGGGAC. As protein: CASSENGQGGD. The whole CDR3 region reads CASSENGQGGDYTF.

A remark on this clone: The read ends 3 residues early relative to the CDR3; the germline J gene fills the gap. The chain recombines TRBV7-6 with TRBJ2-5; perhaps TRBD1 as D (5 bases). Germline V gene data show CDR1 as SGHVS and CDR2 as FNYEAQ. This CDR3 comprises 13 residues. CDR3 protein: CASTLDGQGTQYF. The sequenced CDR3 bases are TGTGCCAGCACCCTGGACGGCCAGGGCACC.

Comments on this clone: A read error may account for a junction end that differs from germline. The CDR3 goes on 3 residues after the read ends, and that part is filled in from the germline J gene. The chain links TRBV20-1 to TRBJ2-1, with D possibly being TRBD2 (5 bases). This CDR3 is built from 15 residues. Germline CDR1 is DFQATT and CDR2 is SNEGSKA (reference sequence). This CDR3 reads CSARGLSSSYNEQFF. The CDR3 bases that were read are TGCAGTGCAAGAGGGCTTTCAAGCTCCTACAATGAG.

As regards this clone: The DNA ends 3 residues before the CDR3 does, and the rest of the CDR3 is filled in from the germline J gene. The same CDR3 is also encoded by other DNA sequences in this sample. The chain combines TRBV19 with TRBJ1-2; 7 bases agree with TRBD1. The germline V gene encodes CDR1 LNHDA and CDR2 SQIVND (reference sequence). The CDR3 extends over 13 amino acids. The sequenced part of the CDR3 DNA is TGTGCCAGTAACCAGGGGGGCGCAGATACC. Amino acids: CASNQGGADT. The entire CDR3 reads CASNQGGADTYTF.

A remark on this clone: The CDR3 is cut off 3 residues early in the read; its end comes from the germline J gene. The chain recombines TRBV11-2 with TRBJ1-4; D is possibly TRBD1 (6 bases). In germline, CDR1 is SGHAT, CDR2 FQNNGV. This CDR3 has 13 residues. The sequenced part of the CDR3 DNA is TGTGCCAGCAGCTTAGACAGGGGTTCACCA. It encodes CASSLDRGSP. The full CDR3 is CASSLDRGSPLFF.

CDR3 protein: CSATRGQNYGYTF. CDR3 DNA, as far as it was read: TGCAGTGCTACACGCGGACAGAACTATGGC. The chain carries TRBV20-1 and TRBJ1-2; D perhaps matches TRBD1 (6 bases). The CDR3 extends 3 residues past the end of the read, so its final part is completed from the germline J gene. The germline CDR1 and CDR2 sequences are DFQATT and SNEGSKA (reference sequence). The CDR3 has 13 amino acids. V shed 4 bases and J shed 2 bases, with 11 bases lying between them.

As regards this clone: Read sequence stops 3 residues before the CDR3 end, and the germline J gene provides the missing end. The chain carries TRBV11-3 and TRBJ2-7; the D is unclear. The CDR3 totals 13 residues. Germline values: CDR1 SGHNT, CDR2 YENEEA. V was clipped by 3 bases and J by 6 bases, with 12 bases between them. Partial CDR3 DNA: TGTGCCAGCAGCTTGGGCTCTCCAGGCGAG. This codes for CASSLGSPGE. The complete CDR3 reads CASSLGSPGEQYF.

The part of the CDR3 DNA that was read is TGTGCCAGCTCACCGAGGCATGATCAGCCC. Protein product: CASSPRHDQP. From start to end, the CDR3 is CASSPRHDQPQHF. The rearrangement uses TRBV18 and TRBJ1-5; D is undetermined. The CDR3 end lies 3 residues beyond the end of the read and is filled in from the germline J gene. The CDR3 extends over 13 amino acids. Germline V lookup: CDR1 KGHSH, CDR2 LQKENI. Trimming cost V 3 bases and J 5 bases, with 8 bases left between them. Full variable domain (remainder filled in from reference TRBV18 and TRBJ1-5): NAGVMQNPRHLVRRRGQEARLRCSPMKGHSHVYWYRQLPEEGLKFMVYLQKENIIDESGMPKERFSAEFPKEGPSILRIQQVVRGDSAAYFCASSPRHDQPQHFGDGTRLSIL.

Notes on this clone: The read ends 3 residues shy of where the CDR3 ends; the end is completed using the germline J gene. The chain employs TRBV11-2 and TRBJ1-4, with D perhaps TRBD1 (5 bases). The V gene's germline CDR1 is SGHAT and CDR2 FQNNGV. V dropped 5 bases and J dropped 4 bases, with 14 bases sitting between them. This CDR3 contains 15 residues. The CDR3 DNA, read in part, is TGTGCCAGCAGCCCCTCCCCAGGGTATAATGAAAAA. It is translated as CASSPSPGYNEK. In full, the CDR3 is CASSPSPGYNEKLFF. The entire variable domain, with the rest obtained from reference TRBV11-2 and TRBJ1-4, is as follows: EAGVAQSPRYKIIEKRQSVAFWCNPISGHATLYWYQQILGQGPKLLIQFQNNGVVDDSQLPKDRFSAERLKGVDSTLKIQPAKLEDSAVYLCASSPSPGYNEKLFFGSGTQLSVL.

Notes on this clone: The CDR3 extends 3 residues past the end of the read, so its final part is completed from the germline J gene. V usage is TRBV7-9 and J usage is TRBJ1-1, with D uncertain. Germline values: CDR1 SEHNR, CDR2 FQNEAQ (reference sequence). The CDR3 covers 13 residues. Trimming removed 0 bases from V and 7 bases from J, with 9 bases in between. Incomplete CDR3 DNA: TGTGCCAGCAGCTTAGCGCCCGGGGTTGAA. It specifies CASSLAPGVE. The complete CDR3 sequence is CASSLAPGVEAFF.

In regard to this clone: The read comes to an end 3 residues before the CDR3 does, leaving the germline J gene to fill in the end. The V and J genes are TRBV27 and TRBJ2-5, with TRBD1 identical over 8 bases. This CDR3 has 14 residues. The V segment lost 5 bases and the J segment 2 bases; nucleotides outside the gene matches: 4. Looked up from germline, CDR1 is MNHEY and CDR2 is SMNVEV (reference sequence). The CDR3 is CASSPGQGQETQYF. CDR3 bases read: TGTGCCAGCAGTCCTGGACAGGGACAAGAGACC.

By frequency, this clone is medium-sized (0.01 to 0.1%). Read data end 3 residues before the CDR3 end; the end is taken from the germline J gene. The chain couples TRBV2 to TRBJ2-5, with TRBD2 matching over 9 bases. Germline V gene sequence: CDR1 SNHLY, CDR2 FYNNEI. The V gene end was trimmed by 6 bases and the J gene end by 5 bases; junction bases not matched to a gene: 10. CDR3 length: 15 amino acids. This CDR3 is CASSAGRGGRETQYF. The CDR3 bases that were read are TGTGCCAGCAGCGCCGGGCGGGGGGGCCGGGAGACC.

Concerning this clone: The read halts 3 residues ahead of the CDR3 end, with the missing end drawn from the germline J gene. The V and J genes are TRBV20-1 and TRBJ2-7; tentatively, D is TRBD1 (5 bases). V lost 5 bases and J lost 3, with 17 bases in between. Germline V gives CDR1 DFQATT, CDR2 SNEGSKA (reference sequence). The CDR3 covers 14 residues. The CDR3 sequence is CSARVDSFSYEQYF. The covered CDR3 bases are TGCAGTGCTCGGGTCGACAGCTTCAGCTACGAG.

Comments on this clone: The read terminates 3 residues before the CDR3 end, so the remaining end is supplied by the germline J gene. This sequence joins TRBV16 and TRBJ1-1; TRBD1 might be the D (5 bases). The CDR3 extends over 18 amino acids. Germline CDR1 is KGHSY and CDR2 is FQNENV. V was shortened by 4 bases and J by 0 bases, with 21 bases between the two germline ends. The DNA read from the CDR3 is TGTGCCAGCAGCCCGTCTAAGAGTGGGGGACTATTGAACACTGAA. Translating gives CASSPSKSGGLLNTE. The complete CDR3 protein is CASSPSKSGGLLNTEAFF. Filled out from reference TRBV16 and TRBJ1-1, the complete variable domain reads GEEVAQTPKHLVRGEGQKAKLYCAPIKGHSYVFWYQQVLKNEFKFLISFQNENVFDETGMPKERFSAKCLPNSPCSLEIQATKLEDSAVYFCASSPSKSGGLLNTEAFFGQGTRLTVV.

A note on this clone: The observed sequence ends 3 residues before the CDR3 terminus, with the missing tail filled in from the germline J gene. V is TRBV20-1 and J is TRBJ2-7, with D tentatively TRBD1 (6 bases). Germline V gene data show CDR1 as DFQATT and CDR2 as SNEGSKA (reference sequence). This CDR3 spans 12 amino acids. The V end was cut by 6 bases, the J end by 6 bases, with 15 bases between. The CDR3 protein is CSASRTVIEQYF. The DNA read from the CDR3 is TGCAGTGCCTCCCGGACAGTCATCGAG.

Details on this clone: Read coverage stops 3 residues before the CDR3 terminus; the germline J gene supplies the remainder. The genes are TRBV9 and TRBJ2-7; the D gene is possibly TRBD1 (5 bases). V shed 3 bases and J shed 2 bases, with 9 bases lying between them. The germline V gene has CDR1 SGDLS and CDR2 YYNGEE. This CDR3 contains 13 residues. The covered CDR3 bases are TGTGCCAGCAGCGCAGGGTTACCCTACGAG. As protein: CASSAGLPYE. The full-length CDR3 reads as CASSAGLPYEQYF.

In the case of this clone: Sequencing ends 3 residues short of the CDR3 end; the germline J gene provides the rest. This chain uses TRBV29-1 with TRBJ2-3, with a tentative D call TRBD2 (7 bases). CDR3 length: 18 residues. Germline V gene sequence: CDR1 SQVTM, CDR2 ANQGSEA. Trimming cost V 7 bases and J 8 bases, with 34 bases left between them. The CDR3 reads CSANHHKGGIRYSVTQYF. The CDR3 DNA, read in part, is TGCAGCGCGAATCACCATAAGGGGGGGATACGCTACAGTGTTACG.

With regard to this clone: The read halts 3 residues ahead of the CDR3 end, with the missing end drawn from the germline J gene. This rearrangement joins TRBV5-1 to TRBJ2-4; TRBD2 might be the D (5 bases). Germline loops: CDR1 SGHRS, CDR2 YFSETQ. CDR3 length equals 14 residues. Trimming removed 5 bases from V and 3 bases from J, with 12 bases in between. The CDR3 sequence: CASSPGSGKNIQYF. Partial CDR3 DNA: TGCGCCAGCAGTCCGGGGTCGGGCAAAAACATT.

A word on this clone: The read falls 3 residues short of the CDR3 end, and the missing part is taken from the germline J gene. The chain is built from TRBV6-1 and TRBJ2-5; no clear D gene. Germline values: CDR1 MNHNS, CDR2 SASEGT. The V and J ends lost 0 bases and 2 bases respectively, with 10 bases between them. The CDR3 totals 15 residues. The DNA read from the CDR3 is TGTGCCAGCAGTGAAGCGCGCGCAGGTCAAGAGACC. This translates into CASSEARAGQET. From start to end, the CDR3 is CASSEARAGQETQYF.

About this clone: The read falls 3 residues short of the CDR3 end, and the missing part is taken from the germline J gene. The rearrangement links TRBV9 to TRBJ2-3, with D maybe TRBD2 (6 bases). This CDR3 has 13 residues. Trimming left V 4 bases short and J 1 base short, with 7 bases between. The germline V gene has CDR1 SGDLS and CDR2 YYNGEE. This chain's CDR3 is CASSSSGTDTQYF. The covered CDR3 bases are TGTGCCAGCAGCTCTAGCGGCACAGATACG.